One sample yielded the 22 T cell receptor beta chains listed below, sequenced in a study of early T cells in non-severe SARS-CoV-2 infection. TCRdb redid the calling of the 5' RACE reads with MiXCR, one entry per CDR3 protein. The sample has under 70,000 distinct CDR3 sequences; roughly an eighth are singletons. The specimen was whole blood. These receptors were obtained from an adult who was a healthcare worker with PCR-confirmed SARS-CoV-2 infection or an uninfected control (not recorded which).

This clonotype was detected only a few times. The V and J genes are TRBV11-2 and TRBJ2-7; D is undetermined. The ends were cut back, 0 bases at V and 5 bases at J, with 14 bases in the middle. Per germline, CDR1 SGHAT and CDR2 FQNNGV. The length of the CDR3 is 15 residues. The CDR3 region is CASSLDHQRTNEQYF. CDR3 nucleotides: TGTGCCAGCAGCTTAGATCACCAGCGTACAAACGAGCAGTACTTC. Drawing the rest from reference TRBV11-2 and TRBJ2-7, the complete variable domain is EAGVAQSPRYKIIEKRQSVAFWCNPISGHATLYWYQQILGQGPKLLIQFQNNGVVDDSQLPKDRFSAERLKGVDSTLKIQPAKLEDSAVYLCASSLDHQRTNEQYFGPGTRLTVT.

This clonotype was recorded at least ten times. The rearrangement links TRBV28 to TRBJ1-4, with no clear D. The CDR3 extends over 12 amino acids. CDR1 is MDHEN, CDR2 SYDVKM, per germline. Trimming shortened V by 8 bases and J by 0 bases, and 4 bases separated the two germline ends. In DNA form, the CDR3 reads TGTGCCAGCCATGCAACTAATGAAAAACTGTTTTTT. This codes for CASHATNEKLFF. The full variable domain, completed using reference TRBV28 and TRBJ1-4, is DVKVTQSSRYLVKRTGEKVFLECVQDMDHENMFWYRQDPGLGLRLIYFSYDVKMKEKGDIPEGYSVSREKKERFSLILESASTNQTSMYLCASHATNEKLFFGSGTQLSVL.

In its sample, this clonotype was seen many times. This rearrangement joins TRBV6-5 to TRBJ2-3; D is undetermined. V lost 6 bases and J lost 0, with 13 bases in between. Germline CDR1 and CDR2: MNHEY and SVGAGI. The CDR3 sequence is 15 residues long. The chain's CDR3 is CASSQTSSSTDTQYF. The CDR3 nucleotides are TGTGCCAGCAGCCAGACATCATCTAGCACAGATACGCAGTATTTT.

The V gene is TRBV29-1, the J gene TRBJ2-4; D is perhaps TRBD1 (7 bases). Germline V CDR1 and CDR2: SQVTM, ANQGSEA. The CDR3 is 12 residues long. CDR3 nucleotides: TGCAGTGGGGGGACAGCCAAATCCATTCAGTACTTC. Translating it yields CSGGTAKSIQYF. Based on the CDR3 plus reference TRBV29-1 and TRBJ2-4, the full variable domain is SAVISQKPSRDICQRGTSLTIQCQVDSQVTMMFWYRQQPGQSLTLIATANQGSEATYESGFVIDKFPISRPNLTFSTLTVSNMSPEDSSIYLCSGGTAKSIQYFGAGTRLSVL.

Only a few counts were recorded for this clonotype. V is TRBV20-1 and J is TRBJ2-7; D is perhaps TRBD1 or TRBD2 (6 bases each). The germline V gene encodes CDR1 DFQATT and CDR2 SNEGSKA (reference sequence). The CDR3 is 12 residues long. Trimming left V 2 bases short and J 6 bases short, with 11 bases between. CDR3 loop: CSARNGGVEQYF. The CDR3, as DNA: TGCAGTGCTAGAAACGGGGGCGTCGAGCAGTACTTC.

In its sample, this clonotype was seen many times. The chain employs TRBV28 and TRBJ1-6; 10 bases are a match to TRBD1. CDR1 and CDR2 (germline): MDHEN, SYDVKM. V trimming: 8 bases; J trimming: 3 bases; junction bases outside the gene matches: 4. This CDR3 spans 15 amino acids. CDR3 residues: CASERTGGYNSPLHF. The DNA for the CDR3 is TGTGCCAGCGAGAGGACAGGGGGCTATAATTCACCCCTCCACTTT. Based on the CDR3 plus reference TRBV28 and TRBJ1-6, the full variable domain is DVKVTQSSRYLVKRTGEKVFLECVQDMDHENMFWYRQDPGLGLRLIYFSYDVKMKEKGDIPEGYSVSREKKERFSLILESASTNQTSMYLCASERTGGYNSPLHFGNGTRLTVT.

The chain links TRBV5-1 to TRBJ1-2, with TRBD1 matching over 9 bases. The CDR3 is 14 amino acids. CDR1 is SGHRS, CDR2 YFSETQ, per germline. The ends lost 0 bases at V and 8 bases at J; junction bases unmatched: 5. DNA for the CDR3: TGCGCCAGCAGCTTGGTGCGGACAGGGGAAGGCTACACCTTC. It translates to CASSLVRTGEGYTF.

A few counts support this clonotype. This rearrangement joins TRBV6-6 to TRBJ2-1; 9 bases line up with TRBD2. The ends lost 5 bases at V and 7 bases at J; junction bases unmatched: 12. The CDR3 runs 16 residues. Looked up from germline, CDR1 is MNHNY and CDR2 is SVGAGI (reference sequence). CDR3 coding DNA: TGTGCCAGCAGTAACGCCCGACTAGCGGAAAAGAATGAGCAGTTCTTC. This gives the protein CASSNARLAEKNEQFF.

This clonotype occurred a few times. The V and J genes are TRBV29-1 and TRBJ2-1, with TRBD2 identical over 7 bases. CDR3 length: 13 amino acids. The ends lost 4 bases at V and 7 bases at J; junction bases unmatched: 7. Germline CDR1 is SQVTM and CDR2 is ANQGSEA. The CDR3 region is CSVAEDSGNEQFF. CDR3 nucleotides: TGCAGCGTTGCCGAAGATAGCGGGAATGAGCAGTTCTTC.

This clonotype was observed a handful of times. The chain carries TRBV20-1 and TRBJ1-6, with D possibly TRBD1 on 6 matching bases. Trimming took 5 bases from V and 5 from J, leaving 16 bases between them. Germline CDR1 is DFQATT and CDR2 is SNEGSKA (reference sequence). The CDR3 has 15 amino acids. The CDR3 bases are TGCAGTGCTCTCTCCGAGGGGGGGAATAATTCACCCCTCCACTTT. This gives the protein CSALSEGGNNSPLHF.

The chain recombines TRBV28 with TRBJ2-4; 9 bases fit TRBD1. CDR1 and CDR2 (germline): MDHEN, SYDVKM. V was pared by 3 bases and J by 4 bases, with 7 bases of the junction left unmatched. CDR3 length equals 16 residues. CDR3 region: CASSLSGQGTKNIQYF. The CDR3 nucleotides are TGTGCCAGCAGTTTGTCCGGACAGGGGACTAAAAACATTCAGTACTTC. Complete variable domain (other parts from reference TRBV28 and TRBJ2-4): DVKVTQSSRYLVKRTGEKVFLECVQDMDHENMFWYRQDPGLGLRLIYFSYDVKMKEKGDIPEGYSVSREKKERFSLILESASTNQTSMYLCASSLSGQGTKNIQYFGAGTRLSVL.

The V gene is TRBV15, the J gene TRBJ1-2, with no clear D. The CDR3 has 13 amino acids. V dropped 0 bases and J dropped 6 bases, with 8 bases sitting between them. CDR1 and CDR2 (germline): LNHNV, YYDKDF (reference sequence). CDR3 sequence (DNA): TGTGCCACCAGCAGAGATTTTAAGGATGGCTACACCTTC. It yields the protein CATSRDFKDGYTF.

This clonotype occurred many times. V gene TRBV12-3 or TRBV12-4 combines with J gene TRBJ1-5; 12 nucleotides agree with TRBD1. V dropped 4 bases and J dropped 5; count of bases not matched to a gene: 9. This CDR3 is 17 amino acids long. CDR3 nucleotide sequence: TGTGCCAGCAGTTCCGGGACAGGGGGCTCTTACTATCAGCCCCAGCATTTT. Its protein product is CASSSGTGGSYYQPQHF.

A few counts support this clonotype. The chain uses TRBV28 and TRBJ2-3; D gene ambiguous. The V end was cut by 10 bases, the J end by 4 bases, with 15 bases between. This CDR3 comprises 13 residues. Germline V gene data show CDR1 as MDHEN and CDR2 as SYDVKM. CDR3 residues: CATEVSLADTQYF. For the CDR3, the DNA is TGTGCCACCGAAGTGTCCTTAGCAGATACGCAGTATTTT. The variable domain in full, completed from reference TRBV28 and TRBJ2-3, reads DVKVTQSSRYLVKRTGEKVFLECVQDMDHENMFWYRQDPGLGLRLIYFSYDVKMKEKGDIPEGYSVSREKKERFSLILESASTNQTSMYLCATEVSLADTQYFGPGTRLTVL.

This clonotype was counted a few times. V gene TRBV9 combines with J gene TRBJ2-4; D may match TRBD1 or TRBD2 (6 bases each). V gave up 0 bases and J gave up 8 bases, with 24 bases separating them. CDR1 is SGDLS and CDR2 is YYNGEE in the germline V gene. The CDR3 consists of 18 residues. The CDR3 DNA reads as TGTGCCAGCAGCGTAGATCTGGGGGCCTTGGGAGGAGAGTACATTCAGTACTTC. Translated, it gives CASSVDLGALGGEYIQYF.

This clonotype was detected ten times or more. The V call is TRBV11-2, the J call TRBJ1-1; D unresolved. Trimming cost V 5 bases and J 3 bases, with 10 bases left between them. This CDR3 spans 13 amino acids. Germline lookup yields CDR1 SGHAT and CDR2 FQNNGV. Here the CDR3 reads CASSPRRDTEAFF. The CDR3 DNA follows: TGTGCCAGCAGCCCGCGGAGGGACACTGAAGCTTTCTTT.

This clonotype came up many times. V is TRBV29-1 and J is TRBJ2-1; 9 bases match TRBD1. The CDR3 has 18 amino acids. The junction had 17 bases not matched to a gene; V was cut back by 6 bases and J by 2 bases. Germline CDR1 reads SQVTM; CDR2 reads ANQGSEA. This CDR3 is CSVSVGQGSVWTYNEQFF. CDR3 nucleotide sequence: TGCAGCGTCTCCGTGGGACAGGGAAGCGTATGGACCTACAATGAGCAGTTCTTC.

This chain joins TRBV29-1 and TRBJ1-2, with no clear D. Germline CDR1 and CDR2: SQVTM and ANQGSEA. CDR3 length: 11 residues. The V gene lost 3 bases and the J gene lost 8 bases, with 10 bases spanning the gap. The CDR3 loop reads CSVDSGDGYTF. CDR3 nucleotide sequence: TGCAGCGTTGACTCGGGCGACGGCTACACCTTC.

CDR3 amino acids: CASSSLSGGTYNEQFF. CDR3 coding DNA: TGTGCCAGCAGCTCCCTTAGCGGGGGGACTTACAATGAGCAGTTCTTC. The V gene is TRBV7-3, the J gene TRBJ2-1, with 10 bases fitting TRBD2. In germline, CDR1 is SGHTA, CDR2 FQGTGA. The CDR3 extends over 16 amino acids. After removal of 4 bases from V and 4 bases from J, the junction contained 7 bases not matched to a gene.

The chain carries TRBV3-1 and TRBJ2-3; TRBD2 aligns across 11 bases. CDR1 LGHDT and CDR2 YNNKEL come from the germline V gene (reference sequence). This CDR3 is built from 16 residues. V lost 0 bases to trimming and J lost 6 bases; unmatched junction nucleotides: 5. This CDR3 is CASSQDVLAGDDTQYF. The CDR3 DNA reads TGTGCCAGCAGCCAAGATGTACTAGCGGGAGATGATACGCAGTATTTT.

This clonotype was seen more than once but under ten times. This sequence joins TRBV30 and TRBJ2-1, with D tentatively TRBD2 (6 bases). Per the germline V gene, CDR1 is GTSNPN and CDR2 is SVGIG (reference sequence). Deletions cut 0 bases from V and 7 bases from J, with 10 bases between. The CDR3 loop spans 13 amino acids. In DNA form, the CDR3 reads TGTGCCTGGAGTGTAGGGAGGAGGAATGAGCAGTTCTTC. Residues: CAWSVGRRNEQFF.

Only a few counts were recorded for this clonotype. V is TRBV28 and J is TRBJ1-2, with D perhaps TRBD1 (6 bases). CDR1 and CDR2 from the germline V gene are MDHEN and SYDVKM. V shed 7 bases and J shed 4 bases, with 22 bases lying between them. This CDR3 is built from 16 residues. The CDR3 is CASNSPDPGQGYGYTF. CDR3 coding DNA: TGTGCCAGCAATTCCCCAGATCCGGGACAAGGCTATGGCTACACCTTC.